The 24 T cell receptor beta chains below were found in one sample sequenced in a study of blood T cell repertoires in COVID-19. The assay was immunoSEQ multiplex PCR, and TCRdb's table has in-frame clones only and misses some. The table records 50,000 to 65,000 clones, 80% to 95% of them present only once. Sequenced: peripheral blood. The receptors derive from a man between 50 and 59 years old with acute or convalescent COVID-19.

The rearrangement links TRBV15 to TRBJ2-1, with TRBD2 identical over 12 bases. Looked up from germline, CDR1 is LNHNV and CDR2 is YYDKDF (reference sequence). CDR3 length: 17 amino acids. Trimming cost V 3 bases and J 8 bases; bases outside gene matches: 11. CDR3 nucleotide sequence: TGTGCCACCAGCAGCGCCCCTAGCGGGGGGGCCTCGTATGAGCAGTTCTTC. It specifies CATSSAPSGGASYEQFF.

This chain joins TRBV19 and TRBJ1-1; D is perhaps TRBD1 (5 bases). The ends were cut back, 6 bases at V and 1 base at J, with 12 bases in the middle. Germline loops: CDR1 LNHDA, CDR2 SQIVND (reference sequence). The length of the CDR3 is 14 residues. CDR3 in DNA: TGTGCCAGTAGGGAGGGGCGAGGGAACACTGAAGCTTTCTTT. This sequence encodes CASREGRGNTEAFF.

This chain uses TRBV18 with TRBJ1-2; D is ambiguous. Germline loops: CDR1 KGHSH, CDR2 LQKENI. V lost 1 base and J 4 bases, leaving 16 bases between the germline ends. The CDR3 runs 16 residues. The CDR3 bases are TGTGCCAGCTCACCACTCCCCCGGGGTGGTGCCTATGGCTACACCTTC. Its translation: CASSPLPRGGAYGYTF.

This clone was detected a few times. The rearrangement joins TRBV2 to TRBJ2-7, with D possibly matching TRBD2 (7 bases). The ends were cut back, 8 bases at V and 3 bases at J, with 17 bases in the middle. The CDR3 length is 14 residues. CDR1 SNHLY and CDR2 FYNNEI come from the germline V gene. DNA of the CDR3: TGTGCCAGCGGGGGGGTACAGGGTAGCTACGAGCAGTACTTC. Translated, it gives CASGGVQGSYEQYF.

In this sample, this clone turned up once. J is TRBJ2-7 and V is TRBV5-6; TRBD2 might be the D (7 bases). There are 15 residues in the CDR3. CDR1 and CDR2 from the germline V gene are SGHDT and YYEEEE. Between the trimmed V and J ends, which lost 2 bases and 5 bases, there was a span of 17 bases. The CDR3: CASSFGAGRTDEQYF. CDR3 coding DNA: TGTGCCAGCAGCTTTGGAGCGGGGAGGACAGACGAGCAGTACTTC.

The CDR3 loop is CASSQEGQGLTVGYTF. Here the CDR3 DNA reads TGCGCCAGCAGCCAAGAGGGACAGGGGCTGACGGTTGGCTACACCTTC. The rearrangement joins TRBV4-1 to TRBJ1-2, with 10 bases matching TRBD1. CDR3 length equals 16 residues. Trimming took 0 bases from V and 7 from J; bases not matched to a gene: 8. Germline-derived CDR1 and CDR2 are MGHRA and YSYEKL.

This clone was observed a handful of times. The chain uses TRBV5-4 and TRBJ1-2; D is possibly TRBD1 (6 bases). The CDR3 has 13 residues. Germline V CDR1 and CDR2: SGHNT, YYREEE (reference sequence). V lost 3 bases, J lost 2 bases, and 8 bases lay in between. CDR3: CASSSGQNYGYTF. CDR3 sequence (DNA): TGTGCCAGCAGCTCCGGACAGAACTATGGCTACACCTTC.

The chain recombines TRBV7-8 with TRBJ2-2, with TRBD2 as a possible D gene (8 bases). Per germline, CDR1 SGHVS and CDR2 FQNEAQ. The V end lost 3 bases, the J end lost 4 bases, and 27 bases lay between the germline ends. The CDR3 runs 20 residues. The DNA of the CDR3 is TGTGCCAGCAGCTTGATAGGGGGCGCGGGGGGTGTCGTTGGCACCGGGGAGCTGTTTTTT. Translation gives CASSLIGGAGGVVGTGELFF.

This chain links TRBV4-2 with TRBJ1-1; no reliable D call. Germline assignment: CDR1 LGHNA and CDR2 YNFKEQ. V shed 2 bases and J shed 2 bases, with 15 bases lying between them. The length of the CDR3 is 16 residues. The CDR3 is CASSQLSPLSNTEAFF. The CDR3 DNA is TGTGCCAGCAGCCAATTGTCCCCGCTATCCAACACTGAAGCTTTCTTT.

CDR3 bases: TGTGCCAGCAGCTTAGGGGGTAGCGGGGCCAACACCGGGGAGCTGTTTTTT. Amino acid sequence: CASSLGGSGANTGELFF. The rearrangement uses TRBV7-2 and TRBJ2-2; 8 bases fit TRBD2. The CDR3 has 17 residues. The V gene end was trimmed by 1 base and the J gene end by 2 bases; junction bases not matched to a gene: 6. Germline CDR1 and CDR2: SGHTA and FQGNSA.

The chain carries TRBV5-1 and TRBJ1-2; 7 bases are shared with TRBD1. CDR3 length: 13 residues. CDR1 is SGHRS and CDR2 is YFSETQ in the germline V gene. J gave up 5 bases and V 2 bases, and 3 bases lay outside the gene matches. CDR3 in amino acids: CASSLQGWYGYTF. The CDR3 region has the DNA TGCGCCAGCAGCTTACAGGGGTGGTATGGCTACACCTTC.

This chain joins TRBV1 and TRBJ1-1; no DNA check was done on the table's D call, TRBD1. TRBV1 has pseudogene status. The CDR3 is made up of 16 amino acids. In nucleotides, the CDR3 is TGCACCAGCAGCCAAGGGGGCAGGGCAGGTGGCACTGAAGCTTTCTTT. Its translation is CTSSQGGRAGGTEAFF.

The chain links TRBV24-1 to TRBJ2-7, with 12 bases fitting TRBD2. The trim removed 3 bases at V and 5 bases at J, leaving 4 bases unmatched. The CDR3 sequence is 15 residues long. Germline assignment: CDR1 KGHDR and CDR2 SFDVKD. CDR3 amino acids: CATSDPSGGADEQYF. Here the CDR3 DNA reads TGTGCCACCAGTGATCCTAGCGGGGGGGCGGACGAGCAGTACTTC.

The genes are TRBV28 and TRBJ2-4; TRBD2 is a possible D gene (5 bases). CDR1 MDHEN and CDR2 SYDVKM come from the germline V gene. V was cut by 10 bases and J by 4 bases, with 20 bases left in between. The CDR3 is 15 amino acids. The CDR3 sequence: CATGDSGKWKNIQYF. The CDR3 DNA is TGTGCCACCGGAGATTCGGGGAAGTGGAAAAACATTCAGTACTTC.

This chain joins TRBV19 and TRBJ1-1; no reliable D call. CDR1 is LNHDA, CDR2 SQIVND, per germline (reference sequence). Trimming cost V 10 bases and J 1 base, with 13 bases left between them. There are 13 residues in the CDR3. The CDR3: CATMGHGNTEAFF. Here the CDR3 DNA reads TGTGCCACAATGGGCCACGGGAACACTGAAGCTTTCTTT.

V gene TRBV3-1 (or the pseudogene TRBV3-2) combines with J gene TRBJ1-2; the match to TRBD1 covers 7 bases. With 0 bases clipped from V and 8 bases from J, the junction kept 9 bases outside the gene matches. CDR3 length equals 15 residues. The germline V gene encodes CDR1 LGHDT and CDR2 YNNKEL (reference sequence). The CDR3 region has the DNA TGTGCCAGCAGCCAAGAATGGGGGCCAGGGGGAGGCTACACCTTC. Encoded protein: CASSQEWGPGGGYTF.

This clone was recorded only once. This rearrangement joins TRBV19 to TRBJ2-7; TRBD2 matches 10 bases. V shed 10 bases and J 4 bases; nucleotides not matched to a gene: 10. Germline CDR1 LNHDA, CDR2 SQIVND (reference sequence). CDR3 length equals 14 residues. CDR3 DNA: TGTGCCACCCGCTCTAGCGGGGGATCTTACGAGCAGTACTTC. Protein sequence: CATRSSGGSYEQYF.

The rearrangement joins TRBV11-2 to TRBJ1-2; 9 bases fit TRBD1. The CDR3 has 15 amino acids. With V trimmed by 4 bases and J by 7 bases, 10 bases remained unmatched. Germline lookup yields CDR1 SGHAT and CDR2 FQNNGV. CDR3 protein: CASSSQRDREGGYTF. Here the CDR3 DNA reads TGTGCCAGCAGCTCCCAACGGGACAGGGAGGGTGGCTACACCTTC.

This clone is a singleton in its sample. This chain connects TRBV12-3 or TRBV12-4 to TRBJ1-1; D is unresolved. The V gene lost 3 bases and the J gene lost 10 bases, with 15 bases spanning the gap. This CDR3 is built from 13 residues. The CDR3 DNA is TGTGCCAGCAGTTTCCCCGAGAGACGGGTAGCTTTCTTT. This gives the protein CASSFPERRVAFF.

The chain's CDR3 is CASSPGDGYSYEQYF. The DNA for the CDR3 is TGTGCCAGCAGCCCGGGGGACGGATACTCCTACGAGCAGTACTTC. The chain couples TRBV9 to TRBJ2-7; tentatively, D is TRBD2 (6 bases). V gave up 4 bases and J gave up 0 bases, with 14 bases separating them. The CDR3 is 15 residues long. Germline CDR1 and CDR2: SGDLS and YYNGEE.

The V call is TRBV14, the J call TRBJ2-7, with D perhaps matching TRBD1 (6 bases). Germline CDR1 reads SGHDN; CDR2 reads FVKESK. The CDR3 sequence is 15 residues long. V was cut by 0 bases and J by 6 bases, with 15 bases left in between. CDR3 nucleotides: TGTGCCAGCAGCCAAGAACTCAGGGGTAGGACCGAGCAGTACTTC. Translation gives CASSQELRGRTEQYF.

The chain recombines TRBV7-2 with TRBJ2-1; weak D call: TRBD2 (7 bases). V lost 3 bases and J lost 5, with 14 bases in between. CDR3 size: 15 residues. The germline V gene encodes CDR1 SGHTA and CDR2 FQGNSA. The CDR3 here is CASSLGGGYDNEQFF. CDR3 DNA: TGTGCCAGCAGCTTGGGCGGGGGCTACGACAATGAGCAGTTCTTC.

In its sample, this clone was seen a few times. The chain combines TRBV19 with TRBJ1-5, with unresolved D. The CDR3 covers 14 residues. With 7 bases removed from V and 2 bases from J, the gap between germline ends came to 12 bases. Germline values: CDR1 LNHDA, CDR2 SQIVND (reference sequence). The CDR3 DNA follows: TGTGCCAGTATTCATACCGGGGGCAATCAGCCCCAGCATTTT. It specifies CASIHTGGNQPQHF.

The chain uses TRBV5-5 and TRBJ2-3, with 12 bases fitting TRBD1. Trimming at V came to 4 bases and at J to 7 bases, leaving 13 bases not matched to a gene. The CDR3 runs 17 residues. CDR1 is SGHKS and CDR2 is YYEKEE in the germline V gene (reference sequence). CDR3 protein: CASSATAGTGGVYTQYF. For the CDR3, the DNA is TGTGCCAGCAGCGCAACAGCCGGGACAGGGGGCGTTTATACGCAGTATTTT.